This TCR beta chain was profiled in a study of control samples from healthy donors and cancer patients. Here immunoSEQ multiplex PCR was the method, and the copy in TCRdb shows in-frame clones only, minus some. The sample has approximately 85,000 clones; around 90% are singletons. Germline V gene sequence: CDR1 SGHKS, CDR2 YYEKEE (reference sequence). CDR3 length: 16 amino acids. The junction had 8 bases not matched to a gene; V was cut back by 5 bases and J by 2 bases. The receptor was derived from a woman aged 60-75 years in good health. The sequenced sample consisted of blood. V is TRBV5-5 and J is TRBJ2-2, with 8 bases identical to TRBD1. CDR3 amino acids: CASRERQGTNTGELFF. The DNA for the CDR3 is TGTGCCAGCAGGGAGAGACAGGGGACAAACACCGGGGAGCTGTTTTTT.